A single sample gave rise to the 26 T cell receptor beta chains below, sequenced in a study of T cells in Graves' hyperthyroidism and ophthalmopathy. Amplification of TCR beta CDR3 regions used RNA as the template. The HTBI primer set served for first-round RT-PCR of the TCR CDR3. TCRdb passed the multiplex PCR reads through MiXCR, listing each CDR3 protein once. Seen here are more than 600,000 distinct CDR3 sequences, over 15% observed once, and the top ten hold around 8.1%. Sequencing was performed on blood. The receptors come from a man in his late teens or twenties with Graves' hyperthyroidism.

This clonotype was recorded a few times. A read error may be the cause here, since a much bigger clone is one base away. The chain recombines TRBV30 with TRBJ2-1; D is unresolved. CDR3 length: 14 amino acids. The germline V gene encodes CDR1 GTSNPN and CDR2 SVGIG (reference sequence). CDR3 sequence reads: CAWSGLTIYSEQFF. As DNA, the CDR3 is TGTGCCTGGAGTGGGCTTACAATCTACAGTGAGCAGTTCTTC. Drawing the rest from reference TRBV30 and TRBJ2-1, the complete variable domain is SQTIHQWPATLVQPVGSPLSLECTVEGTSNPNLYWYRQAAGRGLQLLFYSVGIGQISSEVPQNLSASRPQDRQFILSSKKLLLSDSGFYLCAWSGLTIYSEQFFGPGTRLTVL.

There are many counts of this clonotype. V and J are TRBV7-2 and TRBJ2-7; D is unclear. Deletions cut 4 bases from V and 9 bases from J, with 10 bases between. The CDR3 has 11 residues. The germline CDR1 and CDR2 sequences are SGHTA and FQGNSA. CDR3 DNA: TGTGCCAGCAGCTATCTTTTGGGGCAGTACTTC. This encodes CASSYLLGQYF.

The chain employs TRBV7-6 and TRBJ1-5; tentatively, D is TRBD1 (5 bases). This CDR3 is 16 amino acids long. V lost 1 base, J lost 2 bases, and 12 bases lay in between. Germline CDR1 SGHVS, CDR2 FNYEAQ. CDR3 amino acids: CASSLGPGSGNQPQHF. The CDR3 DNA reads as TGTGCCAGCAGCTTAGGGCCAGGGTCGGGCAATCAGCCCCAGCATTTT.

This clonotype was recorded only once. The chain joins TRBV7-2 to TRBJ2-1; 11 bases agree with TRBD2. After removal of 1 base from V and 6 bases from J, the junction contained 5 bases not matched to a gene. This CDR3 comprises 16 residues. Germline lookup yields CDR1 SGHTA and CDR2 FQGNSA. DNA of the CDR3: TGTGCCAGCAGCTTAGGGGGGACTAGCGGAGCCAATGAGCAGTTCTTC. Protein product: CASSLGGTSGANEQFF.

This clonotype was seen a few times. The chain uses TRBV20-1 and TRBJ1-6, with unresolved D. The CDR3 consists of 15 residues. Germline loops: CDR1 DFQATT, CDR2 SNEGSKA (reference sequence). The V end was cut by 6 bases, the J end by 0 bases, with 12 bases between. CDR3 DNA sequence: TGCAGTGCCCCTACGACGAGCTCCTATAATTCACCCCTCCACTTT. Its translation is CSAPTTSSYNSPLHF.

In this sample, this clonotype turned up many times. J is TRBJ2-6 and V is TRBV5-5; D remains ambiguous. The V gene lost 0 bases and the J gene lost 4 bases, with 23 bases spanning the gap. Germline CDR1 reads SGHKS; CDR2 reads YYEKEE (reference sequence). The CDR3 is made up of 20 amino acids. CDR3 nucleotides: TGTGCCAGCAGCTTGGTAGGTCTAGGGCAGATATTTAGAGGGGCCAACGTCCTGACTTTC. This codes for CASSLVGLGQIFRGANVLTF.

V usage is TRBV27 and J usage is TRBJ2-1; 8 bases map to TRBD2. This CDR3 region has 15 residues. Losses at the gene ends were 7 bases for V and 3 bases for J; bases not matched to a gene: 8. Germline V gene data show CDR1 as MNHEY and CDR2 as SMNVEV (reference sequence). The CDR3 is CASNTASGFYNEQFF. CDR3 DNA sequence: TGTGCCAGCAACACCGCTAGCGGGTTCTACAATGAGCAGTTCTTC.

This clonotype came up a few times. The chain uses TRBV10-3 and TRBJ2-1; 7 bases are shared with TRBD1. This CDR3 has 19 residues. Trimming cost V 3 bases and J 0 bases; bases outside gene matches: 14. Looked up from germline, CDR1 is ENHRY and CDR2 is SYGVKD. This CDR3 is CAISDLTGWVPSSYNEQFF. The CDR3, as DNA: TGTGCCATCAGTGACTTGACAGGGTGGGTGCCGAGCTCCTACAATGAGCAGTTCTTC.

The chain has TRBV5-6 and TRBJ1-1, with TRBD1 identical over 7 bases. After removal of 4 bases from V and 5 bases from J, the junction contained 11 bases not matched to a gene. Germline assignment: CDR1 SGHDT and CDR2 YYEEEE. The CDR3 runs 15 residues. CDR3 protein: CASSPLPRGRTEAFF. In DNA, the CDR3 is TGTGCCAGCAGCCCCCTACCGAGGGGGCGAACTGAAGCTTTCTTT.

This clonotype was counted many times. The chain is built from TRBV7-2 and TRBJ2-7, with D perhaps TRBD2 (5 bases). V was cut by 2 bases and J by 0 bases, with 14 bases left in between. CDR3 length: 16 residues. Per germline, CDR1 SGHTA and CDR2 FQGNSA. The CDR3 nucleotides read TGTGCCAGCAGCTTAACCTTTGTCGGACTCTCCTACGAGCAGTACTTC. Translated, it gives CASSLTFVGLSYEQYF.

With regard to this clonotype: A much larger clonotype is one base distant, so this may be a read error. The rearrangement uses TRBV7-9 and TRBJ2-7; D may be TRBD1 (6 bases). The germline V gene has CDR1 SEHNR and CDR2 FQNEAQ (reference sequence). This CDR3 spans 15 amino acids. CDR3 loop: CVSSPRGPLGHEQYF. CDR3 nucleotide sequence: TGTGTCAGCAGCCCCAGGGGACCCCTTGGCCACGAGCAGTACTTC.

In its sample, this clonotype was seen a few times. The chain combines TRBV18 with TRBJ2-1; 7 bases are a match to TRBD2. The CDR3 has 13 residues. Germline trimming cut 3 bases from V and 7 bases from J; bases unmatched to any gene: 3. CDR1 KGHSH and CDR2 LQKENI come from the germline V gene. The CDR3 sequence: CASSPREQNEQFF. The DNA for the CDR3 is TGTGCCAGCTCACCGCGGGAGCAGAATGAGCAGTTCTTC.

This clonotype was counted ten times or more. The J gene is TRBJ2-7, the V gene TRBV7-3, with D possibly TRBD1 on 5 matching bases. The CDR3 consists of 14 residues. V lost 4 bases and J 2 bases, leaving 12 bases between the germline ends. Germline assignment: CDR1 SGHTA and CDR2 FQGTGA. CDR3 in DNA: TGTGCCAGCAGCTCCGGTGGGGCCGCCTACGAGCAGTACTTC. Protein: CASSSGGAAYEQYF.

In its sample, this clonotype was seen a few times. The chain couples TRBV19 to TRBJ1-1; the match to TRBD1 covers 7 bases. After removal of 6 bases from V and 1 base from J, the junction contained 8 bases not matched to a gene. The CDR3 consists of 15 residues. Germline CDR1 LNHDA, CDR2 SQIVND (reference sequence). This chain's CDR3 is CASRYTGAWNTEAFF. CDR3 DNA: TGTGCCAGTAGATACACAGGGGCCTGGAACACTGAAGCTTTCTTT.

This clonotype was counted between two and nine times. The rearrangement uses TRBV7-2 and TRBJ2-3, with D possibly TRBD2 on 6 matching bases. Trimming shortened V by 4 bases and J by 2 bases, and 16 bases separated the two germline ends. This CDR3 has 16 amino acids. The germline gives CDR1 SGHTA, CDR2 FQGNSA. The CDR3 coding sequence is TGTGCCAGCAGCTCCCACGGGGGAGTGATCACAGATACGCAGTATTTT. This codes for CASSSHGGVITDTQYF.

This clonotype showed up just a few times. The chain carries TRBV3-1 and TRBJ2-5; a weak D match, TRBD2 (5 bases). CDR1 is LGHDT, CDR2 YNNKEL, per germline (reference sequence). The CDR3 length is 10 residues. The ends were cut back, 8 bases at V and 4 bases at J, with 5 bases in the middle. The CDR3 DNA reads TGTGCCAGCGGACTAGAGACCCAGTACTTC. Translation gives CASGLETQYF.

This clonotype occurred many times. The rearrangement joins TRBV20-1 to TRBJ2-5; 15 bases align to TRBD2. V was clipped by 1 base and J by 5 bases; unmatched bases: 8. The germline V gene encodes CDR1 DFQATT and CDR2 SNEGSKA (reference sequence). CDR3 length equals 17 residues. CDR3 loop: CSARVRGLAGGSETQYF. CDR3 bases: TGCAGTGCTAGAGTACGGGGACTAGCGGGAGGCTCGGAGACCCAGTACTTC.

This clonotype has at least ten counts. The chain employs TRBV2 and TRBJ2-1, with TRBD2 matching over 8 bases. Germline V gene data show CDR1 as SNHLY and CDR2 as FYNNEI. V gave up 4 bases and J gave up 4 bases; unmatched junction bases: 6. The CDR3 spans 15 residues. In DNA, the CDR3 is TGTGCCAGCAGTGCCCCTAGCGGGTCATACAATGAGCAGTTCTTC. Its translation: CASSAPSGSYNEQFF. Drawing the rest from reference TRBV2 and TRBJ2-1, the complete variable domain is EPEVTQTPSHQVTQMGQEVILRCVPISNHLYFYWYRQILGQKVEFLVSFYNNEISEKSEIFDDQFSVERPDGSNFTLKIRSTKLEDSAMYFCASSAPSGSYNEQFFGPGTRLTVL.

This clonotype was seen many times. DNA of the CDR3: TGTGCCAGCAGCCCCCGGGAGGCGGGCACTGAAGCTTTCTTT. This translates into CASSPREAGTEAFF. The J gene is TRBJ1-1, the V gene TRBV5-5; D gene unclear. The ends were cut back, 4 bases at V and 4 bases at J, with 14 bases in the middle. This CDR3 has 14 residues. Germline V lookup: CDR1 SGHKS, CDR2 YYEKEE (reference sequence).

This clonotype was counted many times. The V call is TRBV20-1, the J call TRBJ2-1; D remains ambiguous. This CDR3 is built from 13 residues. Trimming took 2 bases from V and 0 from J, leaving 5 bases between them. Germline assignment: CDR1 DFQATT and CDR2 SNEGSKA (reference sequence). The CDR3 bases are TGCAGTGCTAGAAGGGACTCCTACAATGAGCAGTTCTTC. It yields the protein CSARRDSYNEQFF.

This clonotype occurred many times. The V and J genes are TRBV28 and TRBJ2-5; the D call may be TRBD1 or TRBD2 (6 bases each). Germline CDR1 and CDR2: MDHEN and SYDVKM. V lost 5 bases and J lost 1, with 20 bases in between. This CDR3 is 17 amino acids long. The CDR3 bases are TGTGCCAGCAGTACACCTCCCGGGGGCTATTTCCAAGAGACCCAGTACTTC. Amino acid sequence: CASSTPPGGYFQETQYF.

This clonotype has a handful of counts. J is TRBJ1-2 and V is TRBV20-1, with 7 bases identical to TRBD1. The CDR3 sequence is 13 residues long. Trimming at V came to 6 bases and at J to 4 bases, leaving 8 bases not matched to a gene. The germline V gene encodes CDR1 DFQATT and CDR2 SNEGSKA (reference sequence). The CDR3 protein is CSASPGQSYGYTF. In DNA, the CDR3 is TGCAGTGCCAGCCCGGGACAGAGCTATGGCTACACCTTC.

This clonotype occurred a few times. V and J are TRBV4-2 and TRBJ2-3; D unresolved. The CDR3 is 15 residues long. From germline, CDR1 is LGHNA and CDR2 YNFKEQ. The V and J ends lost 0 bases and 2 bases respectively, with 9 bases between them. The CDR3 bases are TGTGCCAGCAGCCAAGAGCCGGGCTCCACAGATACGCAGTATTTT. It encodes CASSQEPGSTDTQYF.

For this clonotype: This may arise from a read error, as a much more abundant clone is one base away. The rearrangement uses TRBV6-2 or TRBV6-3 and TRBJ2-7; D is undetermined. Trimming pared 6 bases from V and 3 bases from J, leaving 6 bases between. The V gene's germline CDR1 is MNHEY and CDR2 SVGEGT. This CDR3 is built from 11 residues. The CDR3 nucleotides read TGTGCCAGCAGACAATACTACGAGCAGTACTTC. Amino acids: CASRQYYEQYF.

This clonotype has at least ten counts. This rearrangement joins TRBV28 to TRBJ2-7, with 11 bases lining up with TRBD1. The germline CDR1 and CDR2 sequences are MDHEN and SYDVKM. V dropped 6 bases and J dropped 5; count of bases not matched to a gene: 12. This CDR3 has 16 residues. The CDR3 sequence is CASREPLDRGQHEQYF. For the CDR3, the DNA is TGTGCCAGCAGGGAGCCGCTGGACAGGGGGCAACACGAGCAGTACTTC.

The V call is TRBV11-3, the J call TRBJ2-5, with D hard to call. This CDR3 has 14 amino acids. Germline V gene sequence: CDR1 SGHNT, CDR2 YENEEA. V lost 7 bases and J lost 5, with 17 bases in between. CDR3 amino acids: CASTDSPRWETQYF. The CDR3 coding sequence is TGTGCCAGCACCGACTCACCCCGGTGGGAGACCCAGTACTTC.